This T cell receptor (beta chain) was recorded in a study of T cell changes during pregnancy in multiple sclerosis. Unmatched junction bases numbered 4, after V lost 5 bases and J lost 4 bases. The germline CDR1 and CDR2 sequences are MNHEY and SMNVEV (reference sequence). CDR3 length: 13 residues. Method: immunoSEQ multiplex PCR; TCRdb's copy keeps in-frame clones and lacks some. The sample records approximately 31,000 clones, around nine tenths being singletons. The TCR sequence derives from a female donor with multiple sclerosis, enrolled in a pregnancy study. This specimen consisted of CD8+ T cells from peripheral blood mononuclear cells, obtained in the second trimester of pregnancy. The chain combines TRBV27 with TRBJ1-2, with 7 bases lining up with TRBD1. CDR3 amino acids: CASSDRVGYGYTF. The CDR3 DNA is TGTGCCAGCAGTGACAGGGTTGGCTATGGCTACACCTTC.